The 7 T cell receptor beta chains listed next were all sequenced from one sample in a study of T cells after yellow fever vaccination (dated by TCRdb to about 2019). The treatment or condition label, read with the paper, signifies: live attenuated yellow fever vaccine strain. Receptor amplification or capture employed 5' RACE. Instrument on record: Illumina HiSeq 2500. Starting from the raw public reads, TCRdb applied fastp trimming at Q25, assembled clones with MiXCR and retained in-frame beta chains. Entries are consolidated by CDR3 protein sequence, retaining the most common genes and DNA. In this sample the table shows tens of thousands of distinct CDR3 sequences, roughly 6.9% of which occur a single time. The leading ten clones occupy around a third of the sample. Source: CD8+ T cells sorted from PBMCs, taken 5 days after the first yellow fever vaccination. All receptors derive from a man between 18 and 29 years old who received the YFV17D yellow fever vaccine.

The sample holds many counts of this clonotype. The chain couples TRBV7-2 to TRBJ2-6; D is possibly TRBD2 (5 bases). The CDR3 runs to 12 residues. Germline CDR1 is SGHTA and CDR2 is FQGNSA. The V gene lost 1 base and the J gene lost 10 bases, with 5 bases spanning the gap. CDR3 DNA: TGTGCCAGCAGCTTAGGCGGGAACGTCCTGACTTTC. It specifies CASSLGGNVLTF.

This clonotype was seen more than once but under ten times. J is TRBJ2-7 and V is TRBV4-2; perhaps D is TRBD1 or TRBD2 (5 bases each). V lost 2 bases to trimming and J lost 2 bases, with 19 bases between them. The CDR3 length is 17 residues. Germline CDR1 and CDR2: LGHNA and YNFKEQ. The CDR3 is CASSQSKFGTDPYEQYF. The CDR3 bases are TGTGCCAGCAGCCAAAGTAAATTCGGGACGGATCCCTACGAGCAGTACTTC.

V gene TRBV4-3 combines with J gene TRBJ2-1; tentative D call: TRBD2 (7 bases). The CDR3 is 13 amino acids. V was cut by 4 bases and J by 9 bases, with 13 bases left in between. Per the germline V gene, CDR1 is LGHNA and CDR2 is YSLEER. The CDR3 spells CASSLGGAGEQFF. The DNA for the CDR3 is TGCGCCAGCAGCCTTGGGGGGGCAGGTGAGCAGTTCTTC.

This clonotype was detected ten times or more. The chain combines TRBV5-1 with TRBJ2-7, with 10 bases fitting TRBD2. Germline V CDR1 and CDR2: SGHRS, YFSETQ. The CDR3 loop spans 15 amino acids. V shed 4 bases, J shed 2 bases, and the junction held 6 bases outside the gene matches. The CDR3 protein is CASSVGSGGAYEQYF. Written as DNA, the CDR3 is TGCGCCAGCAGCGTCGGAAGCGGGGGGGCCTACGAGCAGTACTTC.

The chain combines TRBV4-1 with TRBJ1-3; D is uncertain. V gave up 0 bases and J gave up 4 bases, with 10 bases separating them. Germline V gene sequence: CDR1 MGHRA, CDR2 YSYEKL. The CDR3 contains 15 residues. This CDR3 reads CASSQDWSAGNTIYF. In DNA, the CDR3 is TGCGCCAGCAGCCAAGATTGGTCAGCAGGAAACACCATATATTTT.

This clonotype appeared a few times. The V call is TRBV6-5, the J call TRBJ2-7; TRBD1 matches 9 bases. The CDR3 length is 13 residues. Trimming cost V 6 bases and J 5 bases; bases outside gene matches: 5. Germline lookup yields CDR1 MNHEY and CDR2 SVGAGI. DNA for the CDR3: TGTGCCAGCAGACTGACAGGGGGACACGAGCAGTACGTC. Translated: CASRLTGGHEQYV.

This clonotype was seen more than once but under ten times. The rearrangement joins TRBV3-1 to TRBJ2-3; D not resolved. V dropped 3 bases and J dropped 4 bases, with 5 bases sitting between them. This CDR3 contains 12 residues. Germline V gene sequence: CDR1 LGHDT, CDR2 YNNKEL (reference sequence). The CDR3 nucleotides read TGTGCCAGCAGCCATCGTCCAGATACGCAGTATTTT. It encodes CASSHRPDTQYF.